The entry below describes one T cell receptor (beta chain). No antigen is known for it. Per-base quality was not reported, and no clone a single base away is much larger than it. Genomic DNA was isolated from the sorted cells so that the TCRbeta CDR3 region could be sequenced. The immunoSEQ Assay was used for sequencing of TCRbeta CDR3 regions. TCRdb took this table from immuneACCESS and kept in-frame rearrangements with V and J called. Such tables lack part of the clones; where checked against another copy, unresolved V genes explain under half of the gap, and the rest is unexplained. The sample table lists some 86,000 clones, 90% to 95% of them with a count of one. Roughly a tenth of the sample is in the top ten clones. The trial excluded patients who had a history of autoimmune disease or were on systemic immunosuppression. In every dose cohort, peripheral blood was drawn for TCR sequencing at baseline, cycle 4 day 1, and cycle 7 day 1. The samples were drawn from a first-in-human, open-label, multicenter phase I dose-escalation trial of ivuxolimab. The trial enrolled adults with locally advanced or metastatic head and neck squamous cell, hepatocellular, melanoma or renal cell carcinoma. Before TCR sequencing, CD4+ T cells and CD8+ T cells from peripheral blood were sorted into separate populations.

The data stem from a study of OX40 agonist ivuxolimab in advanced cancers. Regarding the study in general: Ivuxolimab was a fully human IgG2 agonistic monoclonal antibody targeting the costimulatory receptor OX40 (CD134). A male proportion of 82.7% and a mean age of approximately 61 years, ranging from about 20 to 85, were recorded for the dose-escalation cohort. Of the approximately 54 dose-escalation patients, hepatocellular carcinoma was present in approximately 20, melanoma in around 15, renal cell carcinoma in 9 and head and neck cancer in 9. The paper covers the monotherapy dose-escalation part of the phase I ivuxolimab trial, which included N of about 56 patients. Intravenous ivuxolimab was administered to patients every 2 weeks at six dose levels: 0.01, 0.1, 0.3, 1.5, 3 and 10 mg/kg. Three dose-escalation patients achieved partial responses, one with hepatocellular carcinoma and two with cutaneous melanoma. Peripheral TCRbeta sequencing was intended to test whether TCR sequence diversity was altered and clonal T-cell expansion was caused by ivuxolimab. Prior anti-PD-1, anti-PD-L1 or anti-CTLA-4 therapy was permitted, and checkpoint inhibitors had been received by around 39% of dose-escalation patients. The full study reports these points: Low levels of normalized T-cell clonal expansion were also seen in some patients who did not respond. After ivuxolimab, CD8+ T cells had more expanded clones than CD4+ T cells on average. At doses from 0.1 to 3.0 mg/kg, clonal expansion was seen in both CD4+ and CD8+ blood T cells between baseline and week 6. In the 0.1-3.0 mg/kg groups, partial responders were among the patients with the lowest normalized peripheral clonal expansion, particularly in CD8+ T cells. Which antigens the clonally expanded peripheral T cells were specific for was not determined.

Reading from cysteine to phenylalanine, the CDR3 counts 18 amino acids. CDR3 DNA only is kept here, 54 bases in frame from base 1. V sheds 0 bases and J sheds 0 bases, leaving 15 bases between their ends. The chain links TRBV23-1 with TRBJ1-5; the D region possibly corresponds to TRBD1 (5 bases align). TRBV23-1 is placed among ORFs of uncertain function. This TCR came from an adult with an advanced solid tumor such as melanoma, head and neck, liver or kidney cancer. The specimen was CD4+ or CD8+ T cells sorted from blood, collected in a trial of the OX40 agonist ivuxolimab. The CDR3 region has the sequence CASSQSLSGGYSNQPQHF. Read as DNA, the sequence is TGCGCCAGCAGTCAATCCCTCTCGGGGGGGTATAGCAATCAGCCCCAGCATTTT.